The source of this TCR beta chain is a study of control samples from healthy donors and cancer patients. Germline V gives CDR1 GTSNPN, CDR2 SVGIG (reference sequence). This CDR3 is 14 amino acids long. V was shortened by 2 bases and J by 0 bases, with 7 bases between the two germline ends. Produced via immunoSEQ multiplex PCR; TCRdb's table is partial and in-frame only. The table has around 71,000 clones, over 75% seen once. The sample consisted of PBMCs. The chain recombines TRBV30 with TRBJ2-2; D not resolved. The receptor was derived from a woman aged 45-65 years with head and neck cancer. The CDR3 sequence is CAWSLTANTGELFF. The CDR3 region has the DNA TGTGCCTGGAGTCTCACAGCGAACACCGGGGAGCTGTTTTTT.